This TCR beta chain was documented in a study of cytomegalovirus exposure and HLA in healthy donors (dated by TCRdb to 2015 to 2018). Study-level background: According to a later analysis, the roughly 120 validation repertoires were produced on the same platform as the 700 or so repertoires of the first cohort. The study aimed to test whether signatures of past pathogen exposure could be identified by cataloging public T cell receptors. In addition to the first cohort of about 650 subjects, a separate validation cohort of approximately 110 different subjects was used. To predict cytomegalovirus infection status, the study brought together high-throughput TCR immunosequencing, statistical association of individual TCRs with disease status, and machine learning. What the research found in general, with its limitations: Across donors, most TCR sequences were observed very rarely, whereas some public TCRs were present in many individuals. The authors suggested that the approach could potentially be generalized to other disease states and immunological phenotypes. In a later analysis, TCRs clustered in the first cohort were found to also tend to co-occur in the roughly 130 validation repertoires, with approximately 94% of cluster scores above 0. Cytomegalovirus status was reported to be diagnosed by the classifier with high specificity and sensitivity in both the original and validation cohorts. All 110 or so repertoires were used to score co-occurrence in the validation cohort in a later analysis, because that analysis had no HLA typing for the cohort. A few of the identified cytomegalovirus-associated TCR beta chains were confirmed in vitro to be specific for cytomegalovirus antigens. In the study, approximately 160 TCR beta chains were listed as associated with cytomegalovirus.

Concerning this clone: Its antigen is currently not known. Base qualities are not at hand, and no much larger clone is one base apart.

The donors were included in the validation cohort of 90 to 150 subjects, a group kept apart from the approximately 650-subject first cohort. V lost 1 base and J lost 6 bases, and the count of bases not matched to a germline gene is 8. Counted from cysteine to phenylalanine, this CDR3 has 15 amino acids. The sequence is cut down to CDR3 DNA, 45 bases in frame from base 1. In the germline V gene, CDR1 corresponds to SQVTM and CDR2 to ANQGSEA. The library was built by means of the immunoSEQ multiplex PCR assay. Per the source publication's procedure: A statistical classification framework was developed to diagnose cytomegalovirus status using the catalog of TCR beta chain sequences. TCRdb took over this immuneACCESS table, retaining in-frame rearrangements with V and J assigned. Such tables are incomplete; in checked studies, under half of the missing clones stem from an unresolved V gene, and the remainder is unexplained. That table supplies the V and J calls and clone size; D and trimming were determined from the DNA. For this sample the table gives about 160,000 clones, of which 95% to 96% were detected only once. The biggest ten clones account for around 0.9% of the sample.

The sequence derives from a woman aged 18-29 years in good health and CMV-seronegative. The specimen was PBMCs. Recombination linked TRBV29-1 to TRBJ2-2; the junction holds 7 bases that match TRBD1. The encoded CDR3 is CSVEGANRGAGELFF. The sequence in DNA is TGCAGCGTTGAAGGGGCTAACAGGGGTGCCGGGGAGCTGTTTTTT.